The 19 T cell receptor beta chains below all came from one sample that was sequenced in a study of cytomegalovirus exposure and HLA in healthy donors. Primers: 60 Vbeta forward and 13 Jbeta reverse. Profiled with immunoSEQ multiplex PCR; TCRdb holds only in-frame clones, not every one. The table for this sample gives approximately 110,000 clones. Sequences were obtained from PBMCs. The source is a man aged 35 to 55 in good health and CMV-seronegative.

This chain links TRBV7-8 with TRBJ2-1, with 9 bases fitting TRBD2. The CDR3 is 17 residues long. V was pared by 5 bases and J by 4 bases, with 12 bases of the junction left unmatched. Germline V gives CDR1 SGHVS, CDR2 FQNEAQ. As DNA, the CDR3 is TGTGCCAGCAGCCCCTACCGTCCGGGACTAGCTTACAATGAGCAGTTCTTC. Translation: CASSPYRPGLAYNEQFF.

The V gene is TRBV9, the J gene TRBJ2-7, with D tentatively TRBD2 (6 bases). The CDR3 covers 17 residues. With 3 bases removed from V and 4 bases from J, the gap between germline ends came to 23 bases. Germline V CDR1 and CDR2: SGDLS, YYNGEE. The CDR3: CASSASPGTGGLYEQYF. Written as DNA, the CDR3 is TGTGCCAGCAGCGCCTCTCCCGGGACTGGCGGTTTATACGAGCAGTACTTC.

The chain couples TRBV7-9 to TRBJ1-3; D unclear. CDR3 size: 12 residues. Per germline, CDR1 SEHNR and CDR2 FQNEAQ (reference sequence). V lost 2 bases to trimming and J lost 7 bases, with 6 bases between them. CDR3 sequence (DNA): TGTGCCAGCAGCTTATATGAGAACACCATATATTTT. Translating gives CASSLYENTIYF.

The chain couples TRBV7-9 to TRBJ1-3, with D uncertain. CDR1 is SEHNR, CDR2 FQNEAQ, per germline (reference sequence). Trimming stripped 8 bases from V and 4 bases from J, with 12 bases between. There are 13 residues in the CDR3. The CDR3 is CASLFGYGNTIYF. Here the CDR3 DNA reads TGTGCCAGCCTCTTCGGGTACGGAAACACCATATATTTT.

This chain's CDR3 is CASSQDVAGNEQFF. The CDR3 DNA sequence: TGTGCCAGCAGCCAAGATGTAGCGGGAAATGAGCAGTTCTTC. This chain joins TRBV4-2 and TRBJ2-1; 8 bases are shared with TRBD2. The germline CDR1 and CDR2 sequences are LGHNA and YNFKEQ. The CDR3 contains 14 residues. J was trimmed by 7 bases and V by 0 bases; bases with no gene match: 2.

The chain recombines TRBV10-2 with TRBJ1-4, with D tentatively TRBD1 (6 bases). V was clipped by 0 bases and J by 4 bases, with 9 bases between them. The CDR3 is 15 residues long. Germline loops: CDR1 WSHSY, CDR2 SAAADI. The CDR3 here is CASSESRGGNEKLFF. The CDR3 DNA sequence: TGCGCCAGCAGTGAGTCGAGAGGGGGTAATGAAAAACTGTTTTTT.

V gene TRBV9 combines with J gene TRBJ1-3; 7 bases are a match to TRBD1. The V and J ends lost 0 bases and 4 bases, in that order; junction bases with no gene match: 10. The CDR3 totals 17 residues. Germline lookup yields CDR1 SGDLS and CDR2 YYNGEE. The CDR3 bases are TGTGCCAGCAGCGTAGGAGTGGAACAGGGGTCAGGAAACACCATATATTTT. The encoded protein is CASSVGVEQGSGNTIYF.

The chain employs TRBV5-4 and TRBJ2-7; 7 positions match TRBD1. The CDR3 sequence is 13 residues long. With V trimmed by 4 bases and J by 2 bases, 3 bases remained unmatched. Germline assignment: CDR1 SGHNT and CDR2 YYREEE (reference sequence). In DNA, the CDR3 is TGTGCCAGCAGCCGGGACAGTACCTACGAGCAGTACTTC. Its protein product is CASSRDSTYEQYF. The entire variable domain, with the rest obtained from reference TRBV5-4 and TRBJ2-7, is as follows: ETGVTQSPTHLIKTRGQQVTLRCSSQSGHNTVSWYQQALGQGPQFIFQYYREEENGRGNFPPRFSGLQFPNYSSELNVNALELDDSALYLCASSRDSTYEQYFGPGTRLTVT.

This chain links TRBV6-6 with TRBJ2-1; TRBD2 aligns across 12 bases. With V trimmed by 10 bases and J by 7 bases, 14 bases remained unmatched. Germline values: CDR1 MNHNY, CDR2 SVGAGI (reference sequence). The CDR3 contains 16 residues. The CDR3 DNA follows: TGTGCCATCGCGAGCAATCAAGGACTAGCGGGGAATGAGCAGTTCTTC. Translated: CAIASNQGLAGNEQFF.

The genes are TRBV7-8 and TRBJ2-1; D gene unclear. Trimming stripped 2 bases from V and 3 bases from J, with 11 bases between. This CDR3 spans 15 amino acids. The germline V gene has CDR1 SGHVS and CDR2 FQNEAQ. The CDR3 sequence: CASSLSGGNYNEQFF. In DNA form, the CDR3 reads TGTGCCAGCAGCTTATCTGGCGGTAACTACAATGAGCAGTTCTTC.

This chain connects TRBV5-6 to TRBJ1-5; possible D gene TRBD1, 6 bases. This CDR3 contains 16 residues. Germline V gene sequence: CDR1 SGHDT, CDR2 YYEEEE. The V end lost 3 bases, the J end lost 1 base, and 14 bases lay between the germline ends. The chain's CDR3 is CASSSTGIASNQPQHF. The CDR3 DNA reads TGTGCCAGCAGCTCTACAGGGATTGCGAGCAATCAGCCCCAGCATTTT.

The chain has TRBV30 and TRBJ1-2; 9 nucleotides match TRBD1. Germline V CDR1 and CDR2: GTSNPN, SVGIG (reference sequence). This CDR3 has 13 amino acids. Trimming removed 5 bases from V and 0 bases from J; junction bases left unmatched: 1. The CDR3 is CAWGQGTNYGYTF. The CDR3 nucleotides read TGTGCCTGGGGACAGGGGACTAACTATGGCTACACCTTC.

The chain links TRBV5-4 to TRBJ1-3, with 9 nucleotides matching TRBD1. Germline V gene sequence: CDR1 SGHNT, CDR2 YYREEE (reference sequence). V dropped 4 bases and J dropped 9; count of bases not matched to a gene: 8. The CDR3 has 14 amino acids. Here the CDR3 reads CASSVGQGKGTIYF. CDR3 bases: TGTGCCAGCAGCGTTGGACAGGGGAAAGGCACCATATATTTT.

This chain joins TRBV27 and TRBJ1-4; no reliable D call. This CDR3 contains 16 residues. Germline V gives CDR1 MNHEY, CDR2 SMNVEV (reference sequence). Trimming took 1 base from V and 4 from J, leaving 13 bases between them. CDR3 DNA: TGTGCCAGCAGTTTATTTTATCGGTCCCTTAATGAAAAACTGTTTTTT. It yields the protein CASSLFYRSLNEKLFF.

CDR3 nucleotide sequence: TGTGCCAGCAGCTCCCGGGTAGGCGACGAGCAGTACTTC. It yields the protein CASSSRVGDEQYF. This chain joins TRBV7-6 and TRBJ2-7; D is unclear. Trimming pared 4 bases from V and 5 bases from J, leaving 12 bases between. Looked up from germline, CDR1 is SGHVS and CDR2 is FNYEAQ. The CDR3 extends over 13 amino acids.

The chain recombines TRBV5-1 with TRBJ2-5, with 10 bases matching TRBD1. The CDR3 totals 17 residues. V trimming: 0 bases; J trimming: 1 base; junction bases outside the gene matches: 6. The germline V gene encodes CDR1 SGHRS and CDR2 YFSETQ. CDR3 nucleotides: TGCGCCAGCAGCTTGGTTGGGGGACAGGGGTTCCAAGAGACCCAGTACTTC. Translated: CASSLVGGQGFQETQYF.

This chain uses TRBV5-4 with TRBJ1-2, with TRBD1 identical over 10 bases. Germline V CDR1 and CDR2: SGHNT, YYREEE (reference sequence). J gave up 4 bases and V 4 bases, and 1 base lay outside the gene matches. The length of the CDR3 is 13 residues. The CDR3 DNA follows: TGTGCCAGCAGCCGGACAGGGGGCTATGGCTACACCTTC. Translated, it gives CASSRTGGYGYTF.

V gene TRBV7-9 combines with J gene TRBJ2-1; 11 bases agree with TRBD2. The germline gives CDR1 SEHNR, CDR2 FQNEAQ (reference sequence). The V gene end was trimmed by 0 bases and the J gene end by 5 bases; junction bases not matched to a gene: 12. CDR3 size: 19 residues. CDR3 sequence reads: CASSLAALAGGRKNNEQFF. CDR3 DNA: TGTGCCAGCAGCTTAGCGGCGCTAGCGGGAGGCCGAAAAAACAATGAGCAGTTCTTC.

The CDR3 sequence: CASSQTQGGAYGYTF. The CDR3, as DNA: TGCGCCAGCAGCCAGACGCAGGGGGGTGCCTATGGCTACACCTTC. The V gene is TRBV4-1, the J gene TRBJ1-2; TRBD1 matches 7 bases. The germline V gene encodes CDR1 MGHRA and CDR2 YSYEKL. CDR3 length: 15 residues. V lost 3 bases and J lost 4; bases outside the gene matches: 8.